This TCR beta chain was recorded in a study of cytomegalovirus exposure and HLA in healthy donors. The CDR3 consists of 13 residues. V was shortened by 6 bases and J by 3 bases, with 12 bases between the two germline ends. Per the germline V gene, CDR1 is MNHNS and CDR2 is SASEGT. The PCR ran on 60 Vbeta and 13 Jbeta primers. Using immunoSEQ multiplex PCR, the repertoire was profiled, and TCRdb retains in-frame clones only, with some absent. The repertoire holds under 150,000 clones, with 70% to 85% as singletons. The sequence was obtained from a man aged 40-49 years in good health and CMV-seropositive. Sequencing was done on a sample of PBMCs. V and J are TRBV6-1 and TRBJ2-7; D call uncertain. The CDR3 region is CASSALSSYEQYF. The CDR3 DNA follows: TGTGCCAGCAGCGCCCTATCTAGCTACGAGCAGTACTTC.